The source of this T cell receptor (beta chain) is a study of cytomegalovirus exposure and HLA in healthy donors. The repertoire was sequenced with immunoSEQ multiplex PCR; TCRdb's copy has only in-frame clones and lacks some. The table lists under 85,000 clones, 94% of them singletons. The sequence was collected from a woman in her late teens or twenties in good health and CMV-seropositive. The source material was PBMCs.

CDR3 sequence reads: CASSWARSYNEQFF. The CDR3 region has the DNA TGCGCCAGCAGCTGGGCCCGGTCCTACAATGAGCAGTTCTTC. The chain recombines TRBV5-1 with TRBJ2-1; D is unclear. CDR1 and CDR2 from the germline V gene are SGHRS and YFSETQ. CDR3 size: 14 residues. V lost 3 bases, J lost 1 base, and 8 bases lay in between.